The rows below give T cell receptor beta chains drawn from one sample of a study of brain T cells in children with intractable seizures. The data were produced by immunoSEQ multiplex PCR, yet TCRdb's version contains in-frame clones alone and is incomplete. The sample shows around 340,000 clones, nearly 95% of them seen only once. This specimen consisted of peripheral blood, obtained approximately 5 months after surgery. These receptors were collected from a boy in the first two years of life with tuberous sclerosis and intractable seizures. The CDR3 runs from the conserved cysteine through the conserved F or W.

j_call | cdr3_length | v_call | cdr3_aa
TRBJ2-2 | 12 | TRBV7-9 | CASRFSHGELFF
TRBJ1-1 | 14 | TRBV11-1 | CASSLVGDGTEAFF
TRBJ2-2 | 11 | TRBV30 | CARDGAGELFF
TRBJ2-3 | 17 | TRBV6-2/TRBV6-3 | CASSYSGGSGGAYTQYF
TRBJ1-3 | 15 | TRBV27 | CASRKSQGVGNTIYF
TRBJ2-2 | 18 | TRBV13 | CASSLGLTGGPIGGELFF
TRBJ2-5 | 18 | TRBV18 | CASSEILTGGWSPETQYF
TRBJ2-7 | 11 | TRBV6-6 | CASGRIYEQYF
TRBJ1-1 | 15 | TRBV16 | CASSYGGANSRKAFF
TRBJ2-7 | 14 | TRBV5-8 | CASSFQGRTYEQYF
TRBJ2-5 | 12 | TRBV27 | CASGGRRETQYF
TRBJ1-5 | 14 | TRBV6-1 | CASSEAGGNQPQHF
TRBJ1-4 | 11 | TRBV5-1 | CASSLGEKLFF
TRBJ2-2 | 15 | TRBV5-1 | CASSLDGPNTGELFF
TRBJ2-3 | 18 | TRBV7-8 | CASSLKFSASGRADTQYF
TRBJ1-3 | 15 | TRBV4-1 | CASSQGQGAGNTIYF
TRBJ1-2 | 12 | TRBV30 | CARAGANYGYTF
TRBJ1-2 | 14 | TRBV9 | CASSVTGEGDGYTF
TRBJ2-7 | 13 | TRBV5-1 | CASSRDGTYEQYF
TRBJ2-3 | 17 | TRBV14 | CASSQGPAGVVRDTQYF
TRBJ1-5 | 13 | TRBV4-2 | CASSQVTDQPQHF
TRBJ1-1 | 15 | TRBV29-1 | CSVASVGGPNTEAFF
TRBJ2-7 | 15 | TRBV28 | CASSFPGTGKNEQYF
TRBJ2-6 | 16 | TRBV10-3 | CAISESILSGANVLTF
TRBJ1-1 | 12 | TRBV5-4 | CASSFPGQQAFF
TRBJ1-2 | 12 | TRBV30 | CAWNLGDGGYTF
TRBJ2-5 | 14 | TRBV2 | CASSPGAFQETQYF
TRBJ2-3 | 15 | TRBV7-2 | CASSPASDLTDTQYF
TRBJ2-3 | 12 | TRBV3-1/TRBV3-2 | CASSQGSDTQYF
TRBJ2-7 | 12 | TRBV2 | CAIDRLGYEQYF
TRBJ1-2 | 13 | TRBV10-3 | CAISERGRDGYTF
TRBJ2-7 | 14 | TRBV19 | CATAARDRTYEQYF
TRBJ2-7 | 15 | TRBV6-5 | CAGKIGTSGSHEQYF
TRBJ2-1 | 16 | TRBV15 | CATSKYFGTIDNEQFF
TRBJ2-7 | 15 | TRBV7-2 | CASSFGTGGAYEQYF
TRBJ1-5 | 14 | TRBV3-1/TRBV3-2 | CASSLPGGGQPQHF
TRBJ1-5 | 17 | TRBV21-1 | CASSPRDTGGFFQPQHF
TRBJ1-5 | 16 | TRBV6-6 | CASSLDRPMDNQPQHF
TRBJ2-7 | 15 | TRBV5-1 | CASSFSVIVSGEQYF
TRBJ1-1 | 13 | TRBV14 | CASSHNANTEAFF
TRBJ1-4 | 12 | TRBV2 | CASNRINEKLFF
TRBJ2-7 | 14 | TRBV5-1 | CASSLGTDTYEQYF
TRBJ1-3 | 18 | TRBV19 | CASTILGEGRHSGNTIYF
TRBJ1-2 | 14 | TRBV2 | CASSDKGPYYGYTF
TRBJ2-1 | 16 | TRBV6-2/TRBV6-3 | CASSYLLDREQNEQFF
TRBJ1-2 | 14 | TRBV28 | CASSLAKVGYGYTF
TRBJ2-1 | 16 | TRBV5-4 | CASSSRDRAGYDEQFF
TRBJ2-7 | 13 | TRBV7-3 | CASSPGTFNEQYF